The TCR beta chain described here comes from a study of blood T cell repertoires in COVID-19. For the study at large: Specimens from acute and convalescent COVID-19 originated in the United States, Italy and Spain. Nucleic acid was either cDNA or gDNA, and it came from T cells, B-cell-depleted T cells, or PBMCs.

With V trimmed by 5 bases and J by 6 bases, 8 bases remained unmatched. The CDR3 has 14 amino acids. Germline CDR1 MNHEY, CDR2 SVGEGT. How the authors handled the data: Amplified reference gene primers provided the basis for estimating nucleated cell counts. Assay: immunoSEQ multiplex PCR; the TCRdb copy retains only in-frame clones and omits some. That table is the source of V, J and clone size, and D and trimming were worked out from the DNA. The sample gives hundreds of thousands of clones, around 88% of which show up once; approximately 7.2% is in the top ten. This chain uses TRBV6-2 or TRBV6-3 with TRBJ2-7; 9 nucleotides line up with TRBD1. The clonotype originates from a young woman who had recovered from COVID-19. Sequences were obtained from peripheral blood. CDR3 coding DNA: TGTGCCAGCAGTGAGACGGGACAGGGTGGCGAGCAGTACTTC. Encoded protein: CASSETGQGGEQYF.